This passage covers 14 T cell receptor beta chains from one sample sequenced in a study of blood T cell repertoires in COVID-19. Method: immunoSEQ multiplex PCR; TCRdb's copy keeps in-frame clones and lacks some. The sample yields about 120,000 clones, about 86% seen once. Sequencing was done on a sample of peripheral blood. Receptors were obtained from a woman in her fifties or sixties with active or convalescent COVID-19.

This clone was detected only a few times. DNA for the CDR3: TGTGCCAGCAGCCAAGCGGGACAGGGGGCGAATGAGCAGTTCTTC. Protein: CASSQAGQGANEQFF. This sequence joins TRBV4-2 and TRBJ2-1, with 12 bases lining up with TRBD1. Germline V gene lookup returns CDR1 LGHNA and CDR2 YNFKEQ. V trimming: 1 base; J trimming: 7 bases; junction bases outside the gene matches: 2. CDR3 length equals 15 residues.

This sequence joins TRBV11-3 and TRBJ2-1, with a possible D match to TRBD2 (5 bases). This CDR3 spans 14 amino acids. Trimming cost V 5 bases and J 7 bases, with 15 bases left between them. The germline V gene has CDR1 SGHNT and CDR2 YENEEA. The CDR3 coding sequence is TGTGCCAGCAGCCTAGGGTCGGGATTTAATGAGCAGTTCTTC. It translates to CASSLGSGFNEQFF.

V usage is TRBV28 and J usage is TRBJ2-7; no clear D. The germline V and J ends were trimmed by 5 bases and 2 bases, with 19 bases remaining between them. CDR1 MDHEN and CDR2 SYDVKM come from the germline V gene. The CDR3 is 16 amino acids. The CDR3 loop is CASSHFRLFPTYEQYF. DNA of the CDR3: TGTGCCAGCAGTCACTTCCGTTTATTCCCCACCTACGAGCAGTACTTC. The full variable domain, in which reference TRBV28 and TRBJ2-7 provide the parts outside the CDR3, is DVKVTQSSRYLVKRTGEKVFLECVQDMDHENMFWYRQDPGLGLRLIYFSYDVKMKEKGDIPEGYSVSREKKERFSLILESASTNQTSMYLCASSHFRLFPTYEQYFGPGTRLTVT.

The V and J genes are TRBV3-1 (or the pseudogene TRBV3-2) and TRBJ2-5, with TRBD1 matching 12 bases. Germline CDR1 LGHDT, CDR2 YNNKEL (reference sequence). CDR3 size: 14 residues. In DNA form, the CDR3 reads TGTGTGAGGCCAAGGGACAGGGGGCTAGAGACCCAGTACTTC. This encodes CVRPRDRGLETQYF.

The gene calls are TRBV7-3 and TRBJ2-2; the match to TRBD1 covers 7 bases. This CDR3 region has 16 residues. The junction had 4 bases not matched to a gene; V was cut back by 1 base and J by 2 bases. Germline V gene lookup returns CDR1 SGHTA and CDR2 FQGTGA. The CDR3 loop is CASSLMRGRNTGELFF. CDR3 DNA: TGTGCCAGCAGCTTAATGAGGGGGCGCAACACCGGGGAGCTGTTTTTT.

The V and J genes are TRBV2 and TRBJ1-1; no clear D gene. From germline, CDR1 is SNHLY and CDR2 FYNNEI. The CDR3 is made up of 13 amino acids. Between the trimmed V and J ends, which lost 6 bases and 1 base, there was a span of 9 bases. The CDR3 is CASRAETNTEAFF. CDR3 coding DNA: TGTGCCAGCAGGGCGGAAACGAACACTGAAGCTTTCTTT.

The chain couples TRBV23-1 to TRBJ1-2; the D gene is possibly TRBD1 (5 bases). TRBV23-1 is treated as an ORF (open reading frame) with a function not yet certain. The CDR3 runs to 12 residues. Trimming left V 6 bases short and J 9 bases short, with 14 bases between. CDR3 DNA sequence: TGCGCCAGCAGCCCCCCCGGGGGGTGCTACACCTTC. Amino acid sequence: CASSPPGGCYTF.

The rearrangement links TRBV7-2 to TRBJ2-7; D perhaps matches TRBD1 (6 bases). The CDR3 is 15 residues long. Germline V gene lookup returns CDR1 SGHTA and CDR2 FQGNSA. Trimming removed 3 bases from V and 3 bases from J, with 15 bases in between. CDR3 sequence (DNA): TGTGCCAGCAGCTTCAGTACGGGACAAAACTACGAGCAGTACTTC. Protein: CASSFSTGQNYEQYF.

The chain combines TRBV4-3 with TRBJ1-6; no clear D gene. Germline-derived CDR1 and CDR2 are LGHNA and YSLEER. V gave up 4 bases and J gave up 5 bases, with 12 bases separating them. The CDR3 is 15 amino acids. CDR3 nucleotides: TGCGCCAGCAGCCTCGGTAGCCAGAATAATTCACCCCTCCACTTT. This translates into CASSLGSQNNSPLHF.

The chain has TRBV29-1 and TRBJ2-1; no firm D call. Trimming shortened V by 1 base and J by 5 bases, and 18 bases separated the two germline ends. There are 16 residues in the CDR3. Germline CDR1 SQVTM, CDR2 ANQGSEA. The DNA for the CDR3 is TGCAGCGTTGAAGCTTCTTTGAGACTGCAGAACAATGAGCAGTTCTTC. Amino acids: CSVEASLRLQNNEQFF.

The genes are TRBV27 and TRBJ2-2, with D tentatively TRBD1 (6 bases). CDR3 size: 14 residues. The germline V gene encodes CDR1 MNHEY and CDR2 SMNVEV (reference sequence). Trimming took off 6 bases at V and 1 base at J, with 9 bases between the two ends. This chain's CDR3 is CASSGQRNTGELFF. The CDR3 DNA sequence: TGTGCCAGCAGCGGACAGAGGAACACCGGGGAGCTGTTTTTT.

The chain has TRBV7-2 and TRBJ2-7; 9 nucleotides agree with TRBD1. Germline V gives CDR1 SGHTA, CDR2 FQGNSA. The CDR3 covers 14 residues. The trim removed 1 base at V and 3 bases at J, leaving 1 base unmatched. Written as DNA, the CDR3 is TGTGCCAGCAGCTTAGGGACAGGGGTCTACGAGCAGTACTTC. Its translation: CASSLGTGVYEQYF.

Points on this clone: The junction departs from germline at one end; a sequencing error may be responsible. This chain links TRBV19 with TRBJ1-5; D unresolved. The germline CDR1 and CDR2 sequences are LNHDA and SQIVND (reference sequence). This CDR3 is 15 amino acids long. CDR3 in amino acids: CASSARHVSDQPQHF. CDR3 DNA: TGTGCCAGTAGTGCCCGACACGTTAGCGATCAGCCCCAGCATTTT.

This CDR3 is CASSSRGTGELFF. As DNA, the CDR3 is TGTGCCAGCAGCTCCAGGGGCACCGGGGAGCTGTTTTTT. The V and J genes are TRBV7-9 and TRBJ2-2, with D possibly matching TRBD1 (6 bases). From germline, CDR1 is SEHNR and CDR2 FQNEAQ (reference sequence). The CDR3 runs 13 residues. V lost 4 bases and J lost 4, with 7 bases in between.